The 23 T cell receptor beta chains given below trace back to one sample, sequenced in a study of control samples from healthy donors and cancer patients (TCRdb year 2020). Library preparation was by the immunoSEQ multiplex PCR assay. TCRdb re-hosts the immuneACCESS table, in-frame sequences only. Its copies lack some clones; in the studies checked, an unresolved V gene accounts for under half of them, and the cause for the rest is not known. The table for this sample lists around 150,000 clones; around nine tenths of them were counted only once. In total, the top ten clones hold under 2% of the sample. The sequenced sample consisted of blood. The source of these receptors is a man aged 18-30 years in good health.

This clone was seen once. V is TRBV9 and J is TRBJ2-5, with D uncertain. The germline V gene has CDR1 SGDLS and CDR2 YYNGEE. V gave up 2 bases and J gave up 0 bases, with 2 bases separating them. This CDR3 spans 12 amino acids. The CDR3 DNA is TGTGCCAGCAGCGTGAACCAAGAGACCCAGTACTTC. It yields the protein CASSVNQETQYF.

This chain links TRBV5-1 with TRBJ2-2; 10 bases are a match to TRBD1. The V gene's germline CDR1 is SGHRS and CDR2 YFSETQ. J was trimmed by 6 bases and V by 4 bases; bases with no gene match: 9. The CDR3 contains 16 residues. The CDR3 region is CASSPGGTGAAGELFF. The CDR3 nucleotides are TGCGCCAGCAGCCCTGGCGGGACAGGGGCCGCCGGGGAGCTGTTTTTT.

The J gene is TRBJ2-7, the V gene TRBV3-1 (or the pseudogene TRBV3-2); 7 nucleotides line up with TRBD1. The V and J ends lost 3 bases and 2 bases, in that order; junction bases with no gene match: 10. Germline CDR1 LGHDT, CDR2 YNNKEL (reference sequence). The CDR3 has 16 residues. The DNA of the CDR3 is TGTGCCAGCAGCCACACGACAGGGTTGAGGCCCTACGAGCAGTACTTC. Protein product: CASSHTTGLRPYEQYF.

The chain combines TRBV18 with TRBJ2-5, with D possibly matching TRBD2 (5 bases). This CDR3 contains 13 residues. Trimming removed 2 bases from V and 4 bases from J, with 8 bases in between. CDR1 KGHSH and CDR2 LQKENI come from the germline V gene. The CDR3 DNA reads TGTGCCAGCTCACCAGGTCGGGGAGAGACCCAGTACTTC. It is translated as CASSPGRGETQYF.

This clone was observed a single time. The chain is built from TRBV9 and TRBJ2-5; 8 bases are shared with TRBD2. The J segment lost 5 bases and the V segment lost 1 base, leaving 4 bases of the junction unmatched. The CDR3 sequence is 14 residues long. CDR1 is SGDLS and CDR2 is YYNGEE in the germline V gene. The CDR3 spells CASSVTGGPETQYF. CDR3 DNA: TGTGCCAGCAGCGTAACGGGGGGGCCGGAGACCCAGTACTTC. Based on the CDR3 plus reference TRBV9 and TRBJ2-5, the full variable domain is DSGVTQTPKHLITATGQRVTLRCSPRSGDLSVYWYQQSLDQGLQFLIQYYNGEERAKGNILERFSAQQFPDLHSELNLSSLELGDSALYFCASSVTGGPETQYFGPGTRLLVL.

Here the CDR3 reads CASSATPISPLHF. DNA of the CDR3: TGTGCCAGCAGTGCCACCCCCATTTCACCCCTCCACTTT. The chain combines TRBV25-1 with TRBJ1-6, with D uncertain. Trimming took off 4 bases at V and 9 bases at J, with 10 bases between the two ends. CDR3 length: 13 amino acids. CDR1 MGHDK and CDR2 SYGVNS come from the germline V gene.

This clone is a singleton in its sample. This chain links TRBV12-3 or TRBV12-4 with TRBJ1-2; D ambiguous. There are 13 residues in the CDR3. V shed 3 bases and J shed 8 bases, with 13 bases lying between them. CDR3 DNA sequence: TGTGCCAGCAGTTTGGGCTGGGGAGGCGGCTACACCTTC. Translating gives CASSLGWGGGYTF.

The V call is TRBV7-3, the J call TRBJ2-1, with D possibly being TRBD2 (6 bases). Deletions cut 5 bases from V and 0 bases from J, with 20 bases between. Germline CDR1 and CDR2: SGHTA and FQGTGA. The CDR3 is 18 amino acids. CDR3 bases: TGTGCCAGCAGCCCCCTCGGAGGGACGACCAGCTCCTACAATGAGCAGTTCTTC. Its translation is CASSPLGGTTSSYNEQFF.

This clone has more than one count but fewer than ten. CDR3 region: CASSSKLGTGANVLTF. The CDR3 region has the DNA TGCGCCAGCAGCTCTAAACTCGGCACGGGGGCCAACGTCCTGACTTTC. The V and J genes are TRBV4-3 and TRBJ2-6; no clear D. Trimming shortened V by 5 bases and J by 4 bases, and 15 bases separated the two germline ends. Germline V CDR1 and CDR2: LGHNA, YSLEER. This CDR3 contains 16 residues.

The chain couples TRBV5-1 to TRBJ2-3; a possible D gene is TRBD2 (5 bases). The CDR3 is made up of 17 amino acids. The V gene lost 1 base and the J gene lost 2 bases, with 17 bases spanning the gap. Germline V gene sequence: CDR1 SGHRS, CDR2 YFSETQ. CDR3 loop: CASSLLATSPLTDTQYF. The DNA of the CDR3 is TGCGCCAGCAGCTTGCTAGCCACCTCTCCCCTCACAGATACGCAGTATTTT.

The chain joins TRBV11-2 to TRBJ1-4, with D perhaps TRBD1 (5 bases). The germline gives CDR1 SGHAT, CDR2 FQNNGV. CDR3 length equals 12 residues. The V end lost 11 bases, the J end lost 2 bases, and 9 bases lay between the germline ends. This chain's CDR3 is CAAGRTNEKLFF. The CDR3 nucleotides are TGTGCCGCGGGACGCACTAATGAAAAACTGTTTTTT.

This chain connects TRBV7-9 to TRBJ1-3; perhaps TRBD1 as D (5 bases). Looked up from germline, CDR1 is SEHNR and CDR2 is FQNEAQ (reference sequence). The ends were cut back, 9 bases at V and 6 bases at J, with 12 bases in the middle. The CDR3 loop spans 12 amino acids. CDR3: CASSPGANTIYF. CDR3 nucleotide sequence: TGTGCCAGTAGTCCCGGGGCAAACACCATATATTTT.

The genes are TRBV30 and TRBJ1-6; D remains unclear. V lost 3 bases and J 8 bases, leaving 17 bases between the germline ends. CDR3 length: 15 residues. Per germline, CDR1 GTSNPN and CDR2 SVGIG (reference sequence). CDR3 residues: CAWRAFEGFDSPLHF. The CDR3 nucleotides are TGTGCCTGGAGGGCCTTTGAGGGCTTTGATTCACCCCTCCACTTT.

The V call is TRBV11-2, the J call TRBJ2-7; possibly TRBD1 or TRBD2 for D (5 bases each). Trimming stripped 1 base from V and 0 bases from J, with 13 bases between. This CDR3 spans 16 amino acids. Germline CDR1 and CDR2: SGHAT and FQNNGV. The CDR3 region is CASSLAQGTSSYEQYF. For the CDR3, the DNA is TGTGCCAGCAGCTTAGCCCAGGGAACTAGCTCCTACGAGCAGTACTTC.

This rearrangement joins TRBV7-6 to TRBJ1-1, with D maybe TRBD1 (5 bases). The germline V gene has CDR1 SGHVS and CDR2 FNYEAQ. V was trimmed by 4 bases and J by 5 bases, leaving 17 bases between them. The CDR3 runs to 15 residues. In DNA form, the CDR3 reads TGTGCCAGCAGCTGGGCTGCGCAGGGTGGAACTGAAGCTTTCTTT. Protein product: CASSWAAQGGTEAFF.

This rearrangement joins TRBV6-5 to TRBJ1-2, with TRBD1 as a possible D gene (6 bases). V lost 6 bases and J 2 bases, leaving 16 bases between the germline ends. The germline V gene has CDR1 MNHEY and CDR2 SVGAGI. CDR3 length: 15 residues. In DNA, the CDR3 is TGTGCCAGCAGGGGCCCCGGACAGCAAAACTATGGCTACACCTTC. Amino acids: CASRGPGQQNYGYTF.

The rearrangement joins TRBV7-2 to TRBJ1-1; maybe TRBD1 (6 bases). The V gene lost 1 base and the J gene lost 6 bases, with 15 bases spanning the gap. CDR3 length: 15 residues. CDR1 SGHTA and CDR2 FQGNSA come from the germline V gene. The CDR3 spells CASSLVGGPGAEAFF. CDR3 sequence (DNA): TGTGCCAGCAGCTTAGTGGGGGGCCCGGGGGCTGAAGCTTTCTTT.

This chain links TRBV19 with TRBJ2-3; 8 bases agree with TRBD1. Per germline, CDR1 LNHDA and CDR2 SQIVND (reference sequence). The CDR3 length is 15 residues. After removal of 7 bases from V and 1 base from J, the junction contained 7 bases not matched to a gene. CDR3 sequence: CASKHRGLGTDTQYF. In DNA form, the CDR3 reads TGTGCCAGTAAGCACAGGGGGTTAGGCACAGATACGCAGTATTTT. Supplemented by reference TRBV19 and TRBJ2-3, the full variable domain reads DGGITQSPKYLFRKEGQNVTLSCEQNLNHDAMYWYRQDPGQGLRLIYYSQIVNDFQKGDIAEGYSVSREKKESFPLTVTSAQKNPTAFYLCASKHRGLGTDTQYFGPGTRLTVL.

The V call is TRBV4-2, the J call TRBJ2-4, with TRBD2 matching over 9 bases. V shed 1 base and J 8 bases; nucleotides not matched to a gene: 12. The CDR3 has 17 amino acids. From germline, CDR1 is LGHNA and CDR2 YNFKEQ. CDR3 in DNA: TGTGCCAGCAGCCAAGTCTGGGAGCCAGGCGGGGGGGACATTCAGTACTTC. Residues: CASSQVWEPGGGDIQYF.

The chain uses TRBV4-3 and TRBJ1-1; 7 nucleotides match TRBD1. The CDR3 sequence is 15 residues long. V shed 0 bases and J 6 bases; nucleotides not matched to a gene: 7. CDR1 and CDR2 (germline): LGHNA, YSLEER. The DNA of the CDR3 is TGCGCCAGCAGCCAAGACGAGACAGGGCTACCTGAAGCTTTCTTT. This encodes CASSQDETGLPEAFF.

The chain recombines TRBV5-6 with TRBJ2-3, with 8 bases lining up with TRBD1. CDR1 and CDR2 (germline): SGHDT, YYEEEE. The ends lost 2 bases at V and 5 bases at J; junction bases unmatched: 4. The CDR3 totals 14 residues. The CDR3 is CASSFQGAGDTQYF. The CDR3 coding sequence is TGTGCCAGCAGCTTCCAGGGGGCTGGAGATACGCAGTATTTT.

The genes are TRBV27 and TRBJ1-6; no reliable D call. This CDR3 spans 13 amino acids. Germline values: CDR1 MNHEY, CDR2 SMNVEV (reference sequence). Trimming stripped 6 bases from V and 9 bases from J, with 12 bases between. CDR3 sequence: CASRTTLFSPLHF. CDR3 coding DNA: TGTGCCAGCAGGACGACGTTGTTTTCACCCCTCCACTTT.

This clone came up a few times. This chain uses TRBV7-9 with TRBJ1-2; 9 bases align to TRBD1. This CDR3 is 16 amino acids long. Germline-derived CDR1 and CDR2 are SEHNR and FQNEAQ (reference sequence). Germline trimming cut 5 bases from V and 4 bases from J; bases unmatched to any gene: 11. The CDR3 sequence is CASSTGQGPLGYGYTF. DNA of the CDR3: TGTGCCAGCAGCACCGGACAGGGGCCTTTGGGCTATGGCTACACCTTC.